A selection of T cell receptor beta chains follows, all from one sample in a study of T-cell reconstitution after alpha-beta-depleted transplantation in children. MiXCR was run by TCRdb on the PCR reads, yielding one entry per CDR3 protein. The sample consists of around 450,000 distinct CDR3 sequences, roughly 10% of them appearing once. Sample: PBMCs, taken before TCRalphabeta/CD19-depleted stem cell transplant. The receptors were gathered from a child aged 2-15 years with inherited bone marrow failure, due to receive a stem cell transplant. CDR3s include the opening cysteine and the closing phenylalanine or tryptophan. The D gene is left open where the match is weak. Clone size is given for some rows only: seen once, a few or many times, or a class if the clone is expanded.

size,J,D,V,CDR3,DNA
many,TRBJ2-2,TRBD2,TRBV29-1,CSVEVGEGNTGELFF,TGCAGCGTTGAAGTCGGGGAGGGGAACACCGGGGAGCTGTTTTTT
many,TRBJ1-5,-,TRBV25-1,CASSEGQGHQPQHF,TGTGCCAGCAGTGAGGGGCAGGGTCATCAGCCCCAGCATTTT
many,TRBJ1-3,-,TRBV3-1,CASSPDSSGNTIYF,TGTGCCAGCAGCCCGGACAGCTCTGGAAACACCATATATTTT
few,TRBJ2-5,-,TRBV30,CAWIGVSQETQYF,TGTGCCTGGATTGGTGTGAGTCAAGAGACCCAGTACTTC
many,TRBJ2-7,-,TRBV5-1,CASSWGTDSYEQYF,TGCGCCAGCAGCTGGGGGACCGACTCCTACGAGCAGTACTTC
few,TRBJ1-2,-,TRBV12-3/TRBV12-4,CASSPQGADSYGYTF,TGTGCCAGCAGCCCACAGGGTGCGGATAGCTATGGCTACACCTTC
many,TRBJ2-7,-,TRBV7-9,CASSRSLDYEQYF,TGTGCCAGCAGTCGGTCACTGGACTACGAGCAGTACTTC
many,TRBJ2-1,-,TRBV21-1,CASKGSTSSYNEQFF,TGTGCCAGCAAGGGGAGTACTAGCTCCTACAATGAGCAGTTCTTC
few,TRBJ1-1,-,TRBV7-2,CASSSDWGRTEAFF,TGTGCCAGCAGCTCCGACTGGGGGCGAACTGAAGCTTTCTTT
-,TRBJ2-7,-,TRBV2,CARSLTYEQYF,TGTGCCAGGAGTTTGACCTACGAGCAGTACTTC
many,TRBJ2-2,TRBD2,TRBV3-1,CASSQVQLAGATGRLTGELFF,TGTGCCAGCAGCCAAGTTCAACTAGCGGGAGCCACTGGGCGTTTGACCGGGGAGCTGTTTTTT
-,TRBJ1-4,-,TRBV5-4,CASSLMQGNEKLFF,TGTGCCAGCAGCTTGATGCAGGGGAATGAAAAACTGTTTTTT
-,TRBJ2-1,TRBD2,TRBV5-1,CASSLEVMAGAYNEQFF,TGCGCCAGCAGCTTGGAGGTAATGGCGGGAGCCTACAATGAGCAGTTCTTC
many,TRBJ2-7,TRBD2,TRBV2,CASSLSPESGSSYEQYF,TGTGCCAGCAGCCTGTCGCCCGAAAGCGGGAGCTCCTACGAGCAGTACTTC
-,TRBJ2-3,-,TRBV12-3/TRBV12-4,CASSFEGVTDTQYF,TGTGCCAGCAGTTTCGAGGGCGTCACAGATACGCAGTATTTT
many,TRBJ2-1,-,TRBV20-1,CSVSRLEQFF,TGCAGTGTTTCAAGACTTGAGCAGTTCTTC
few,TRBJ1-5,-,TRBV20-1,CSARDGAGQPQHF,TGCAGTGCTAGAGACGGGGCAGGGCAGCCCCAGCATTTT
many,TRBJ2-5,TRBD2,TRBV5-1,CASTLGIAGLGETQYF,TGCGCCAGCACCCTAGGGATAGCGGGACTCGGAGAGACCCAGTACTTC
-,TRBJ2-4,-,TRBV6-2/TRBV6-3,CASSPPHRVAKNIQYF,TGTGCCAGCAGTCCCCCCCATCGGGTAGCCAAAAACATTCAGTACTTC
many,TRBJ2-1,-,TRBV12-3/TRBV12-4,CASSLSGPEQFF,TGTGCCAGCAGTCTATCAGGGCCCGAGCAGTTCTTC
-,TRBJ1-2,TRBD1,TRBV12-3/TRBV12-4,CASSHRDRANYGYTF,TGTGCCAGCAGCCACCGGGACAGGGCGAACTATGGCTACACCTTC
many,TRBJ2-7,-,TRBV27,CASSIYSLSYEQYF,TGTGCCAGCAGTATATACAGCCTTTCCTACGAGCAGTACTTC
many,TRBJ2-1,TRBD2,TRBV28,CASSPGTSPYNEQFF,TGTGCCAGCAGTCCGGGGACTAGCCCCTACAATGAGCAGTTCTTC
many,TRBJ2-7,-,TRBV7-9,CASSLGVSSRDEQYF,TGTGCCAGCAGCTTAGGTGTGAGTTCGAGAGACGAGCAGTACTTC
-,TRBJ1-1,-,TRBV27,CASSLRRGLMNTEAFF,TGTGCCAGCAGTTTGCGAAGGGGACTTATGAACACTGAAGCTTTCTTT
many,TRBJ1-5,-,TRBV6-1,CASRGTVDQPQHF,TGTGCCAGCAGGGGGACGGTTGATCAGCCCCAGCATTTT
many,TRBJ1-4,TRBD1,TRBV6-1,CASSRQGMKEKLFF,TGTGCCAGCAGTCGACAGGGGATGAAGGAAAAACTGTTTTTT
-,TRBJ1-3,-,TRBV20-1,CSAGWVSGNTIYF,TGCAGTGCTGGTTGGGTGTCTGGAAACACCATATATTTT
few,TRBJ2-1,-,TRBV5-1,CASSLAFLSRGSSYNEQFF,TGCGCCAGCAGCTTGGCCTTCTTGAGTCGTGGGAGCTCCTACAATGAGCAGTTCTTC
many,TRBJ2-3,-,TRBV20-1,CSAKQPLRSTDTQYF,TGCAGTGCTAAGCAGCCACTCCGTAGCACAGATACGCAGTATTTT
many,TRBJ2-1,-,TRBV15,CATSSHVGNEQFF,TGTGCCACCAGCAGCCACGTAGGCAATGAGCAGTTCTTC
many,TRBJ2-1,TRBD1,TRBV24-1,CATSDAGTETYNEQFF,TGTGCCACCAGTGATGCCGGGACAGAGACCTACAATGAGCAGTTCTTC
many,TRBJ1-1,TRBD1,TRBV7-2,CASSSQGRDTEAFF,TGTGCCAGCAGCTCACAGGGGAGGGACACTGAAGCTTTCTTT
-,TRBJ1-2,-,TRBV7-2,CASSLPARAGGYTF,TGTGCCAGCAGCTTGCCCGCAAGGGCGGGTGGCTACACCTTC
many,TRBJ2-5,-,TRBV5-1,CASSRAGQTHQETQYF,TGCGCCAGCAGCCGTGCGGGACAGACACATCAAGAGACCCAGTACTTC
-,TRBJ1-1,-,TRBV7-3,CASSPHRESEAFF,TGTGCCAGCAGCCCCCACAGGGAATCTGAAGCTTTCTTT
few,TRBJ1-5,-,TRBV27,CASSPGWGTNQPQHF,TGTGCCAGCAGCCCCGGGTGGGGAACGAATCAGCCCCAGCATTTT
many,TRBJ2-3,-,TRBV29-1,CSVVPRPVTDTQYF,TGCAGCGTTGTCCCGCGACCAGTAACAGATACGCAGTATTTT
many,TRBJ2-3,-,TRBV29-1,CSAMMVTQYF,TGCAGCGCAATGATGGTTACGCAGTATTTT
many,TRBJ1-6,-,TRBV4-3,CASSHLEYNSPLHF,TGCGCCAGCAGCCATTTGGAATATAATTCACCCCTCCACTTT
few,TRBJ2-1,-,TRBV28,CASRDTDYNEQFF,TGTGCCAGCAGAGACACCGACTACAATGAGCAGTTCTTC
many,TRBJ2-7,TRBD2,TRBV4-1,CASSQVQAGEVYEQYF,TGCGCCAGCAGCCAAGTCCAGGCGGGAGAAGTCTACGAGCAGTACTTC
many,TRBJ2-5,-,TRBV5-1,CASSLEGSEETQYF,TGCGCCAGCAGCTTGGAGGGCAGCGAAGAGACCCAGTACTTC
many,TRBJ2-2,-,TRBV7-6,CASSAGVGTGELFF,TGTGCCAGCAGCGCCGGGGTGGGGACCGGGGAGCTGTTTTTT
-,TRBJ2-4,TRBD1,TRBV20-1,CSAPSGQGMDIQYF,TGCAGTGCTCCCTCTGGACAGGGAATGGACATTCAGTACTTC
few,TRBJ2-7,-,TRBV3-1,CASSQGLTHSYEQYF,TGTGCCAGCAGCCAAGGGCTAACCCACTCCTACGAGCAGTACTTC
few,TRBJ2-1,-,TRBV19,CASRGRRDRSYNEQFF,TGTGCCAGCCGAGGCCGGCGGGATCGTTCCTACAATGAGCAGTTCTTC
many,TRBJ2-1,-,TRBV28,CASSRRSSYNEQFF,TGTGCCAGCAGTCGACGGAGCTCCTACAATGAGCAGTTCTTC
many,TRBJ2-1,TRBD2,TRBV3-1,CASSQLAEGRNEQFF,TGTGCCAGCAGCCAACTAGCGGAGGGAAGGAATGAGCAGTTCTTC
-,TRBJ1-5,-,TRBV4-3,CASSQDETHRSTQHF,TGCGCCAGCAGCCAAGATGAGACCCACCGCTCGACCCAGCATTTT
many,TRBJ2-7,-,TRBV6-2/TRBV6-3,CASSRRDFDEQYF,TGTGCCAGCAGTCGCCGGGACTTCGACGAGCAGTACTTC
-,TRBJ2-2,TRBD2,TRBV4-3,CASSQDRLAGSGELFF,TGCGCCAGCAGCCAAGATCGCCTAGCGGGATCCGGGGAGCTGTTTTTT
many,TRBJ1-1,TRBD1,TRBV5-1,CARPGQSNTEAFF,TGCGCCAGACCGGGACAGTCTAACACTGAAGCTTTCTTT
many,TRBJ2-5,-,TRBV7-8,CASSYSGLMETQYF,TGTGCCAGCAGCTATTCAGGGCTGATGGAGACCCAGTACTTC
-,TRBJ2-5,-,TRBV21-1,CASSKSGQPYF,TGTGCCAGCAGCAAAAGCGGGCAGCCGTACTTC
-,TRBJ2-7,-,TRBV11-2,CASRGRRYEQYF,TGTGCCAGCAGGGGGAGGCGCTACGAGCAGTACTTC
-,TRBJ2-5,-,TRBV7-9,CASSPGGVGETQYF,TGTGCCAGCAGCCCCGGTGGGGTCGGGGAGACCCAGTACTTC